The 32 T cell receptor beta chains listed next were all sequenced from one sample in a study of T cell repertoires in cytomegalovirus infection. MiXCR was run by TCRdb on the reads, yielding one entry per CDR3 protein. In the table there are approximately 110,000 distinct CDR3 sequences, 25% to 30% of which are singletons. What these receptors recognize is not known. Sequenced here: CD8+ T cells from cultured PBMCs, sampled from culture after CMV antigen stimulation. Source of these receptors: a human donor in good health (CMV status not recorded). Some clones in this sample may be carry-over from other donors' samples.

CDR3 loop: CASSPVRYEQYF. CDR3 DNA sequence: TGTGCCAGCAGTCCCGTCAGGTACGAGCAGTACTTC. The rearrangement uses TRBV6-6 and TRBJ2-7; D not resolved. This CDR3 has 12 amino acids. Germline CDR1 and CDR2: MNHNY and SVGAGI (reference sequence). V lost 5 bases and J 4 bases, leaving 9 bases between the germline ends.

With respect to this clonotype: An end of the junction differs from the germline gene, which may be a read error. V gene TRBV12-3 or TRBV12-4 combines with J gene TRBJ1-2; D gene uncertain. The CDR3 length is 9 residues. The CDR3 is CASSFPPNF. Written as DNA, the CDR3 is TGTGCCAGCAGCTTTCCCCCCAACTTC.

This chain links TRBV2 with TRBJ2-7; 9 nucleotides line up with TRBD1. The germline V gene encodes CDR1 SNHLY and CDR2 FYNNEI. The CDR3 loop spans 14 amino acids. Trimming at V came to 7 bases and at J to 7 bases, leaving 11 bases not matched to a gene. CDR3 region: CASNSGQGHVEQYF. The CDR3 DNA reads as TGTGCCAGCAATTCGGGACAGGGCCATGTAGAGCAGTACTTC.

The chain recombines TRBV2 with TRBJ2-7, with D perhaps TRBD2 (6 bases). This CDR3 has 11 amino acids. CDR1 SNHLY and CDR2 FYNNEI come from the germline V gene. Trimming removed 3 bases from V and 6 bases from J, with 6 bases in between. CDR3 loop: CASSEGGEQYF. The CDR3 DNA reads as TGTGCCAGCAGTGAGGGGGGCGAGCAGTACTTC.

CDR3: CASSLIRLADTQYF. As DNA, the CDR3 is TGTGCCAGCAGCTTGATACGACTCGCAGATACGCAGTATTTT. This chain links TRBV5-5 with TRBJ2-3; D gene ambiguous. Between the trimmed V and J ends, which lost 1 base and 4 bases, there was a span of 10 bases. Germline V gives CDR1 SGHKS, CDR2 YYEKEE (reference sequence). This CDR3 has 14 residues.

V gene TRBV2 combines with J gene TRBJ2-3; D unclear. Germline-derived CDR1 and CDR2 are SNHLY and FYNNEI. The germline V and J ends were trimmed by 3 bases and 11 bases, with 15 bases remaining between them. CDR3 length: 13 residues. The DNA for the CDR3 is TGTGCCAGCAGTGAGTCAGCACTTTACGAGCAGTATTTT. Amino acids: CASSESALYEQYF.

At least ten counts were recorded for this clonotype. The rearrangement joins TRBV7-2 to TRBJ2-7, with D maybe TRBD1 (6 bases). This CDR3 region has 13 residues. Trimming shortened V by 5 bases and J by 7 bases, and 15 bases separated the two germline ends. Germline loops: CDR1 SGHTA, CDR2 FQGNSA. CDR3 bases: TGTGCCAGCAGCGTCAGGGACCAGGGGGAGCAGTACTTC. Translation gives CASSVRDQGEQYF.

The gene calls are TRBV4-1 and TRBJ2-1; D remains unclear. Germline V lookup: CDR1 MGHRA, CDR2 YSYEKL. The germline V and J ends were trimmed by 4 bases and 3 bases, with 16 bases remaining between them. This CDR3 has 16 amino acids. The CDR3 bases are TGCGCCAGCAGCCCCGAATCGACCCTCGGCTACAATGAGCAGTTCTTC. Translating gives CASSPESTLGYNEQFF.

The chain's CDR3 is CASSPKAVTSTDTQYF. The CDR3, as DNA: TGTGCCAGCTCCCCCAAAGCGGTGACTAGCACAGATACGCAGTATTTT. This sequence joins TRBV18 and TRBJ2-3; a weak D match, TRBD2 (5 bases). The CDR3 contains 16 residues. CDR1 is KGHSH and CDR2 is LQKENI in the germline V gene. V lost 6 bases, J lost 0 bases, and 16 bases lay in between.

A few counts support this clonotype. CDR3 in DNA: TGCGCCAGCAGCCAAGATTATTGGACTAGCGGGGGGTACCAAGAGACCCAGTACTTC. Protein sequence: CASSQDYWTSGGYQETQYF. The V call is TRBV4-1, the J call TRBJ2-5; 14 positions agree with TRBD2. This CDR3 has 19 amino acids. J lost 0 bases, V lost 0 bases, and 6 bases had no gene match. CDR1 and CDR2 from the germline V gene are MGHRA and YSYEKL.

The chain has TRBV19 and TRBJ2-1; TRBD2 is a possible D gene (5 bases). Germline V gene sequence: CDR1 LNHDA, CDR2 SQIVND (reference sequence). V lost 6 bases to trimming and J lost 5 bases, with 20 bases between them. This CDR3 has 16 residues. This chain's CDR3 is CASSRPALDLDNEQFF. The CDR3 DNA reads TGTGCCAGTAGCCGCCCCGCCCTGGACTTGGACAATGAGCAGTTCTTC.

This clonotype occurred a few times. J is TRBJ2-1 and V is TRBV7-8; the D is unclear. The CDR3 has 14 residues. Trimming removed 5 bases from V and 6 bases from J, with 14 bases in between. Per germline, CDR1 SGHVS and CDR2 FQNEAQ. The CDR3 region has the DNA TGTGCCAGCAGCGCCGCCGGGCCTCTCAATGAGCAGTTCTTC. It codes for CASSAAGPLNEQFF.

This clonotype was picked up a small number of times. The chain employs TRBV7-8 and TRBJ2-7; possibly TRBD1 for D (7 bases). Germline CDR1 reads SGHVS; CDR2 reads FQNEAQ. The CDR3 has 15 amino acids. V lost 5 bases and J 4 bases, leaving 18 bases between the germline ends. The CDR3 DNA reads TGTGCCAGCAGCCTCCGAGGTCAGGGGGGATACGAGCAGTACTTC. Residues: CASSLRGQGGYEQYF. The full variable domain, rest sourced from reference TRBV7-8 and TRBJ2-7, is GAGVSQSPRYKVAKRGQDVALRCDPISGHVSLFWYQQALGQGPEFLTYFQNEAQLDKSGLPSDRFFAERPEGSVSTLKIQRTQQEDSAVYLCASSLRGQGGYEQYFGPGTRLTVT.

This chain joins TRBV20-1 and TRBJ2-1; D is uncertain. This CDR3 region has 14 residues. V shed 6 bases and J shed 3 bases, with 15 bases lying between them. Germline values: CDR1 DFQATT, CDR2 SNEGSKA (reference sequence). In nucleotides, the CDR3 is TGCAGTGCCCTTGAGGCGGAATACTACAATGAGCAGTTCTTC. It is translated as CSALEAEYYNEQFF.

This chain links TRBV27 with TRBJ1-2, with D hard to call. In germline, CDR1 is MNHEY, CDR2 SMNVEV (reference sequence). The CDR3 totals 15 residues. The ends were cut back, 10 bases at V and 1 base at J, with 19 bases in the middle. Here the CDR3 DNA reads TGTGCCACCCTCCCCAGGTCGACCATTAACTATGGCTACACCTTC. Amino acids: CATLPRSTINYGYTF.

This chain joins TRBV19 and TRBJ2-1; 7 positions match TRBD2. The V gene's germline CDR1 is LNHDA and CDR2 SQIVND (reference sequence). The CDR3 length is 15 residues. V lost 6 bases to trimming and J lost 0 bases; unmatched junction nucleotides: 5. CDR3 amino acids: CASRWGGNSYNEQFF. DNA of the CDR3: TGTGCCAGTAGATGGGGGGGAAACTCCTACAATGAGCAGTTCTTC.

This chain links TRBV28 with TRBJ2-1, with D unresolved. There are 13 residues in the CDR3. Germline V gene sequence: CDR1 MDHEN, CDR2 SYDVKM. Between the trimmed V and J ends, which lost 3 bases and 5 bases, there was a span of 8 bases. The CDR3 coding sequence is TGTGCCAGCAGTTTCTGCCTGAACAATGAGCAGTTCTTC. Its protein product is CASSFCLNNEQFF.

This clonotype was recorded a few times. This chain joins TRBV19 and TRBJ2-7; the match to TRBD2 covers 8 bases. Germline CDR1 is LNHDA and CDR2 is SQIVND (reference sequence). CDR3 length equals 19 residues. The V and J ends lost 3 bases and 3 bases, in that order; junction bases with no gene match: 19. Here the CDR3 reads CASSMYSGGQASFVYEQYF. The DNA of the CDR3 is TGTGCCAGTAGTATGTATTCGGGAGGGCAGGCCTCATTCGTCTACGAGCAGTACTTC.

This clonotype was observed a single time. V and J are TRBV7-6 and TRBJ2-1; D is unresolved. V lost 4 bases to trimming and J lost 5 bases, with 9 bases between them. The CDR3 has 13 residues. Germline CDR1 SGHVS, CDR2 FNYEAQ. The CDR3 coding sequence is TGTGCCAGCAGCTACACCCTCGACAATGAGCAGTTCTTC. Translated: CASSYTLDNEQFF.

In this sample, this clonotype turned up a few times. The V call is TRBV7-2, the J call TRBJ1-5, with D possibly TRBD1 on 5 matching bases. Germline loops: CDR1 SGHTA, CDR2 FQGNSA. The CDR3 runs to 16 residues. The ends were cut back, 5 bases at V and 0 bases at J, with 14 bases in the middle. DNA of the CDR3: TGTGCCAGCAGCCCGGGGGGGTCTTATAGCAATCAGCCCCAGCATTTT. Translation: CASSPGGSYSNQPQHF.

The chain employs TRBV12-3 or TRBV12-4 and TRBJ1-1; D is perhaps TRBD1 (5 bases). This CDR3 is 15 amino acids long. V lost 6 bases and J lost 0, with 14 bases in between. CDR3 sequence: CASSLSLTVNTEAFF. CDR3 DNA sequence: TGTGCCAGCAGCCTCTCCCTGACAGTGAACACTGAAGCTTTCTTT.

The chain employs TRBV13 and TRBJ1-2; weak D call: TRBD1 (6 bases). V was cut by 4 bases and J by 4 bases, with 16 bases left in between. The CDR3 length is 15 residues. The germline V gene encodes CDR1 PRHDT and CDR2 FYEKMQ (reference sequence). Here the CDR3 reads CASSSLQGRGYGYTF. CDR3 coding DNA: TGTGCCAGCAGCTCTCTCCAGGGGCGCGGCTATGGCTACACCTTC.

The chain uses TRBV15 and TRBJ2-1; 9 bases are shared with TRBD1. CDR1 and CDR2 from the germline V gene are LNHNV and YYDKDF (reference sequence). This CDR3 has 15 residues. The V and J ends lost 2 bases and 10 bases, in that order; junction bases with no gene match: 9. CDR3 loop: CATSRWEQGAREQFF. DNA for the CDR3: TGTGCCACCAGCAGATGGGAACAGGGGGCCAGAGAGCAGTTCTTC.

This clonotype appeared many times. This chain joins TRBV7-8 and TRBJ1-1; the D is unclear. The CDR3 consists of 13 residues. Trimming shortened V by 1 base and J by 6 bases, and 9 bases separated the two germline ends. The V gene's germline CDR1 is SGHVS and CDR2 FQNEAQ. The CDR3 DNA sequence: TGTGCCAGCAGCTTAGGGATAGGCCCTGAAGCTTTCTTT. It encodes CASSLGIGPEAFF.

This clonotype was picked up a small number of times. The V call is TRBV11-2, the J call TRBJ1-1, with a possible D match to TRBD1 (6 bases). The CDR3 contains 13 residues. Between the trimmed V and J ends, which lost 8 bases and 0 bases, there was a span of 10 bases. CDR1 SGHAT and CDR2 FQNNGV come from the germline V gene. The DNA for the CDR3 is TGTGCCAGCTGGGGACACCTGAACACTGAAGCTTTCTTT. Translation: CASWGHLNTEAFF.

This chain uses TRBV6-1 with TRBJ2-7; D is ambiguous. The CDR3 length is 14 residues. Germline V CDR1 and CDR2: MNHNS, SASEGT. V lost 5 bases and J 3 bases, leaving 14 bases between the germline ends. CDR3 sequence reads: CASSPSDRLYEQYF. The CDR3 DNA sequence: TGTGCCAGCAGTCCTTCTGATCGGCTCTACGAGCAGTACTTC.

The chain employs TRBV20-1 and TRBJ2-1, with D perhaps matching TRBD2 (6 bases). V was pared by 0 bases and J by 0 bases, with 12 bases between. Germline V gene sequence: CDR1 DFQATT, CDR2 SNEGSKA (reference sequence). The CDR3 spans 16 residues. The CDR3 sequence: CSARDLHGSSYNEQFF. The CDR3 DNA is TGCAGTGCTAGAGATCTCCACGGGAGCTCCTACAATGAGCAGTTCTTC.

This clonotype was seen a handful of times. This chain connects TRBV19 to TRBJ1-5; no reliable D call. Germline CDR1 and CDR2: LNHDA and SQIVND (reference sequence). This CDR3 contains 16 residues. Between the trimmed V and J ends, which lost 5 bases and 0 bases, there was a span of 14 bases. CDR3 DNA sequence: TGTGCCAGTAGTGATGCATCTCTTTATAGCAATCAGCCCCAGCATTTT. Translating it yields CASSDASLYSNQPQHF.

This clonotype has just a few counts. The chain has TRBV2 and TRBJ1-4, with 7 nucleotides matching TRBD1. The CDR3 extends over 17 amino acids. Germline trimming cut 6 bases from V and 4 bases from J; bases unmatched to any gene: 14. CDR1 and CDR2 from the germline V gene are SNHLY and FYNNEI. The CDR3 region is CASRISDGTDDNEKLFF. As DNA, the CDR3 is TGTGCCAGCAGAATATCCGACGGGACAGATGATAATGAAAAACTGTTTTTT.

The chain recombines TRBV10-3 with TRBJ1-2, with TRBD1 identical over 8 bases. Germline V gives CDR1 ENHRY, CDR2 SYGVKD. This CDR3 is built from 16 residues. J lost 6 bases, V lost 0 bases, and 9 bases had no gene match. CDR3 bases: TGTGCCATCAGTGAGTCGCCCCCGTCAGGGGGCGATGGCTACACCTTC. This codes for CAISESPPSGGDGYTF.

This clonotype was counted a few times. The gene calls are TRBV28 and TRBJ2-5; TRBD2 agrees at 11 bases. The CDR3 extends over 19 amino acids. Germline V gene lookup returns CDR1 MDHEN and CDR2 SYDVKM. With V trimmed by 1 base and J by 0 bases, 10 bases remained unmatched. The CDR3 spells CASSLYLPGTSGHQETQYF. The CDR3 region has the DNA TGTGCCAGCAGTTTATACTTACCGGGGACTAGCGGACACCAAGAGACCCAGTACTTC.

The chain couples TRBV9 to TRBJ2-1; perhaps TRBD1 as D (5 bases). Germline V lookup: CDR1 SGDLS, CDR2 YYNGEE. The CDR3 runs to 14 residues. Between the trimmed V and J ends, which lost 0 bases and 6 bases, there was a span of 10 bases. The DNA for the CDR3 is TGTGCCAGCAGCGTAGCGGACACTGGCAATGAGCAGTTCTTC. Translation gives CASSVADTGNEQFF.